The rows below give T cell receptor beta chains drawn from one sample of a study of T cells in Graves' hyperthyroidism and ophthalmopathy. MiXCR, run by TCRdb on the multiplex PCR reads, gives a single entry per CDR3 protein. The repertoire holds hundreds of thousands of distinct CDR3 sequences, with roughly 32% as singletons. Sample: blood. The receptors here all came from a woman in her 40s with Graves' hyperthyroidism. CDR3s include the opening cysteine and the closing phenylalanine or tryptophan. A D gene is named only where the DNA matches it firmly. The size of a clone is reported for some rows only, either as once, few or many, or as a class for expanded clones.

v_call: TRBV29-1
j_call: TRBJ1-2
clone_size: few
d_call: NA
cdr3_aa: CSVDFGLTGYTF
cdr3_nt: TGCAGCGTTGATTTCGGGCTGACTGGCTACACCTTC

v_call: TRBV27
j_call: TRBJ1-1
clone_size: few
d_call: NA
cdr3_aa: CASQTGQNTEAFF
cdr3_nt: TGTGCCAGCCAAACGGGACAGAACACTGAAGCTTTCTTT

v_call: TRBV6-5
j_call: TRBJ2-5
clone_size: many
d_call: TRBD2
cdr3_aa: CASRDAGLVKETQYF
cdr3_nt: TGTGCCAGCAGGGATGCGGGACTAGTCAAGGAGACCCAGTACTTC

v_call: TRBV7-9
j_call: TRBJ1-1
clone_size: many
d_call: NA
cdr3_aa: CASSLVPENTEAFF
cdr3_nt: TGTGCCAGCAGCTTAGTGCCAGAGAACACTGAAGCTTTCTTT

v_call: TRBV29-1
j_call: TRBJ1-2
clone_size: many
d_call: NA
cdr3_aa: CSATGGYTF
cdr3_nt: TGCAGCGCCACAGGGGGCTACACCTTC

v_call: TRBV6-1
j_call: TRBJ2-5
clone_size: NA
d_call: TRBD2
cdr3_aa: CASSDPGLAGSETQYF
cdr3_nt: TGTGCCAGCAGTGACCCCGGACTAGCGGGAAGTGAGACCCAGTACTTC

v_call: TRBV19
j_call: TRBJ2-2
clone_size: NA
d_call: TRBD2
cdr3_aa: CATKGIAGAGELFF
cdr3_nt: TGTGCCACCAAGGGGATAGCGGGAGCCGGGGAGCTGTTTTTT

v_call: TRBV7-3
j_call: TRBJ2-2
clone_size: many
d_call: TRBD1
cdr3_aa: CASSPTGSQTGELFF
cdr3_nt: TGTGCCAGCAGCCCGACAGGGAGCCAAACCGGGGAGCTGTTTTTT

v_call: TRBV7-7
j_call: TRBJ2-3
clone_size: NA
d_call: NA
cdr3_aa: CASSLDGSSTDTQYF
cdr3_nt: TGTGCTAGCAGCTTAGACGGATCTAGCACAGATACGCAGTATTTT

v_call: TRBV6-1
j_call: TRBJ2-5
clone_size: many
d_call: NA
cdr3_aa: CASSDWQGRETQYF
cdr3_nt: TGTGCCAGCAGTGATTGGCAGGGGAGGGAGACCCAGTACTTC

v_call: TRBV7-6
j_call: TRBJ1-1
clone_size: many
d_call: NA
cdr3_aa: CASSLEVWREAFF
cdr3_nt: TGTGCCAGCAGCTTAGAGGTTTGGCGAGAAGCTTTCTTT

v_call: TRBV9
j_call: TRBJ2-5
clone_size: NA
d_call: TRBD2
cdr3_aa: CASSVGTSGVEETQYF
cdr3_nt: TGTGCCAGCAGCGTCGGGACTAGCGGGGTGGAAGAGACCCAGTACTTC

v_call: TRBV7-2
j_call: TRBJ2-7
clone_size: many
d_call: NA
cdr3_aa: CASSPWGGEQYF
cdr3_nt: TGTGCCAGCAGCCCCTGGGGTGGCGAGCAGTACTTC

v_call: TRBV7-2
j_call: TRBJ1-2
clone_size: NA
d_call: TRBD1
cdr3_aa: CASSLNRGWIYGYTF
cdr3_nt: TGTGCCAGCAGTTTAAACAGGGGATGGATCTATGGCTACACCTTC

v_call: TRBV7-1
j_call: TRBJ2-1
clone_size: NA
d_call: NA
cdr3_aa: CASSSPPRGYEQFF
cdr3_nt: TGTGCCAGCAGCTCACCCCCCCGGGGGTATGAGCAGTTCTTC

v_call: TRBV12-3/TRBV12-4
j_call: TRBJ2-7
clone_size: many
d_call: NA
cdr3_aa: CASSLGTTNYEQYF
cdr3_nt: TGTGCCAGCAGTTTAGGGACTACCAACTACGAGCAGTACTTC

v_call: TRBV7-3
j_call: TRBJ2-6
clone_size: NA
d_call: NA
cdr3_aa: CASSLEGGNSGANVLTF
cdr3_nt: TGTGCCAGCAGCTTAGAGGGCGGGAACTCTGGGGCCAACGTCCTGACTTTC

v_call: TRBV24-1
j_call: TRBJ2-5
clone_size: many
d_call: TRBD1
cdr3_aa: CATSGTGDGETQYF
cdr3_nt: TGTGCCACCAGTGGGACAGGGGACGGAGAGACCCAGTACTTC

v_call: TRBV15
j_call: TRBJ2-5
clone_size: NA
d_call: NA
cdr3_aa: CATSSLPGETQYF
cdr3_nt: TGTGCCACCAGCAGTCTCCCCGGGGAGACCCAGTACTTC